This T cell receptor (beta chain) appears in the sequencing data of a study of shared clonotypes between healthy human individuals (dated by TCRdb to about 2020). For the study in its entirety: The cohort comprised a couple of women and a few men aged 18 to 49 years. Blood TCR repertoires of roughly five healthy adults were deeply sequenced to estimate repertoire size and the extent of clonotype sharing between individuals. Different laboratories and diverse techniques were used to prepare libraries and sequence TCR repertoires, to increase sequencing depth and limit assay-specific biases. Leukapheresis yielded between about 0.85 and 10 billion PBMCs per donor. For each donor, CD4 naive and CD4 memory were each run on three plates, CD8 naive on two plates, and CD8 memory on one plate.

Donors were healthy HIV-negative adults with no recently reported acute infections or vaccinations. All donors were Caucasian adults living in Nashville, Tennessee, USA. CD4+ T cells were enriched by magnetic negative selection; naive cells were then positively selected on CD45RA, and the negative fraction formed the memory subset. Blood was obtained by leukapheresis, after which PBMCs were separated by Ficoll-Histopaque density gradient centrifugation and cryopreserved in liquid nitrogen vapor phase. Purity and quantity of every magnetically sorted T cell population were checked by analytical flow cytometry. Genomic DNA was isolated from each sorted fraction and quantified by UV absorbance on a Nanodrop 2000c. TCR CDR3 regions were amplified from genomic DNA by multiplex PCR using the deep immunoSEQ assay. Extracted genomic DNA from each cell subset was distributed evenly across all wells of several immunoSEQ 96-well plates, and each plate was treated as a replicate. For sorted subsets, each replicate PCR was loaded with about 0.2 ug genomic DNA, equivalent to approximately 27,000 T cell genomes. The purified libraries were quantified using a Qubit 3.0 fluorometer, sized with a Bioanalyzer 2100, and then quantified again using the KAPA Library Quantification kit. Each immunoSEQ 96-well plate was sequenced on its own single-read 150-cycle Illumina NextSeq 550 flow cell. The authors processed their data as follows. Because the immunoSEQ output held only junctional sequences and lacked quality scores, the filtering could not match the filtering applied to full-length reads. Sequences were annotated with PyIR, a Python wrapper for IgBLAST v1.9, using IMGT germline references to assign V/J genes and CDR3. Any read was removed if the V/J assignment was weak (E-value above 1e-6), the CDR3 was missing, or the read contained stop codons, out-of-frame junctions, or ambiguous translated residues. V3J clonotypes were defined as sequences sharing the same inferred V gene, J gene, and CDR3 amino acid sequence. Percentage overlap between repertoires was calculated by dividing the number of shared unique clonotypes by the size of the smaller repertoire. Three approaches were used to assess repertoire richness: RTK rarefaction, the Chao1 estimator, and Recon v2.1 estimates of unobserved clonotypes. Generation probabilities were computed with OLGA for all TCRbeta clonotypes obtained by the gDNA method from several donors. TCRdb's version of the immuneACCESS table is confined to in-frame rearrangements and falls short of the full clone set. An unresolved V gene accounts for under half of the shortfall where checked; the remainder is of unknown origin. The D gene and trimming were derived from the DNA, and the V and J assignments and clone size from that table. The sample table shows about 2 million clones, and roughly 95% are seen once. The biggest ten clones account for around 0.13% of the sample.

With respect to this clone: Its antigen target is currently unknown. Base quality data are lacking; no much larger clone is found one base away. Other DNA sequences from this sample encode an identical CDR3 as well.

Study-level results and caveats: Across a handful of donors, about 5% of naive CD4, more than 3% of naive CD8, 2.3% of memory CD4, and about 0.44% of memory CD8 clonotypes were shared. Incomplete sequencing was indicated by rarefaction of sorted-subset datasets, despite the large sequencing depth. Larger estimated clonotype richness was generally found for naive subsets than for memory subsets. Compared with non-shared clonotypes, the clonotypes found in all four sorted-subset donors had higher generation probabilities. Sampling was limited to blood, and TCR repertoires in tissue likely differ from TCR repertoires in blood. Based on pairwise subsampling, the degree of clonotype sharing among donors was expected to be affected by sequencing depth. Because the study included only a small number of donors, the genetic and exposure-history diversity represented was limited.

Sequenced sample: naive CD4+ T cells sorted from blood. The cell subset or site label corresponds to: CD45RA+ positively selected. The sequence came from a man between 18 and 29 years old in good health.

Here the CDR3 is given as CASSVNQETQYF. The nucleotides read TGTGCCAGCAGCGTAAATCAAGAGACCCAGTACTTC. The rearrangement joined TRBV9 to TRBJ2-5; no D gene is confidently identified. Trimming removed 1 base from V and 2 bases from J, leaving 3 bases between the germline ends. The CDR3 runs 12 residues from the cysteine to the phenylalanine. Only the CDR3 region is kept as DNA, spanning 36 bases read in frame from base 1. Taken from the germline V gene, the CDR1 and CDR2 loops are SGDLS and YYNGEE.